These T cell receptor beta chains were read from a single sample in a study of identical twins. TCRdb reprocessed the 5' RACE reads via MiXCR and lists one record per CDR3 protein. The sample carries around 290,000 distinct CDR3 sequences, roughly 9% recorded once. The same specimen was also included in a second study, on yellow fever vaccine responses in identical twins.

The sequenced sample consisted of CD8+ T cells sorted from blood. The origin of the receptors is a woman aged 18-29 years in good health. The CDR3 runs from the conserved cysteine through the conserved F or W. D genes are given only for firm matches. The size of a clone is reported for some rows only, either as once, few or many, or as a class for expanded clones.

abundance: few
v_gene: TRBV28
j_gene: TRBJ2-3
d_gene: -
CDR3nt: TGTGATCCACCGGACGGGGCTAGCACAGATACGCAGTATTTT
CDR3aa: CDPPDGASTDTQYF

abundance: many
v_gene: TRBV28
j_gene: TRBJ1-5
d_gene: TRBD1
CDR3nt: TGTGCCAGCAGTTTGGGGACAGGGGGGTTTACCAATCAGCCCCAGCATTTT
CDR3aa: CASSLGTGGFTNQPQHF

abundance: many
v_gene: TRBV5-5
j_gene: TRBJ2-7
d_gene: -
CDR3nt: TGTGCCAGCAGCTTTTTGGGGGTTAGGTCCGACGAGCAGTACTTC
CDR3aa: CASSFLGVRSDEQYF

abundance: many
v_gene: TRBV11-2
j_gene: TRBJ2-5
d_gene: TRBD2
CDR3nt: TGTGCCAGCAGCCCCGGGGGGGGGGAAGAGTACTTC
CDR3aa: CASSPGGGEEYF

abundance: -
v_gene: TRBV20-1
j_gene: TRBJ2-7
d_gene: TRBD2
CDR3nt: TGCAGTGCTAGAAGCGGGAGTTCGGGGTTCGCCTACGAGCAGTACTTC
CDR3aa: CSARSGSSGFAYEQYF

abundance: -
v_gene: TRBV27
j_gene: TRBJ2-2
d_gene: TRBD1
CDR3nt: TGTGCCAGCAGTTTATGGCAGGGGGTCACCGGGGAGCTGTTTTTT
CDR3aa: CASSLWQGVTGELFF

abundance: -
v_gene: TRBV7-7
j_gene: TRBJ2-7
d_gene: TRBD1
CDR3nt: TGTGCTAGCAGCGACGGACAGGGGGCCCCCTACGAGCAGTACTTC
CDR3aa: CASSDGQGAPYEQYF

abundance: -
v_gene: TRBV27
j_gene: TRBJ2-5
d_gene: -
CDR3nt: TGTGCCAGCAGTGCAGGACGGCTCCAAGAGACCCAGTACTTC
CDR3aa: CASSAGRLQETQYF

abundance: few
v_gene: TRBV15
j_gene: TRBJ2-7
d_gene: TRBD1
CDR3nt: TGTGCCACCAGCAGAGACTATGCCTGGACAGGGGCGCAGAAGGGATCCTACGAGCAGTACTTC
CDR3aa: CATSRDYAWTGAQKGSYEQYF

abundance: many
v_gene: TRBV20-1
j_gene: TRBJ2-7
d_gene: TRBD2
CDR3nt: TGCAGTGCTCATACCATAGCGGGAGGTTTTTACGAGCAGTACTTC
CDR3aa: CSAHTIAGGFYEQYF

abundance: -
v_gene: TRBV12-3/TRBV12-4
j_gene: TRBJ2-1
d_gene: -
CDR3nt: TGTGCCAGCAGTTTAGTCGAGAGGCCGCCCTCCAATGAGCAGTTCTTC
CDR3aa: CASSLVERPPSNEQFF

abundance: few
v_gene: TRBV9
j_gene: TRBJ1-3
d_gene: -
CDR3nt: TGTGCCAGCAGCGGGGGCTCTGGAAACACCATATATTTT
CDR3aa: CASSGGSGNTIYF

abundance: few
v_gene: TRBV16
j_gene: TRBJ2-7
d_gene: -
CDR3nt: TGTGCCAGCAGCCAAAGGGAGGGACAGCCCTACGAGCAGTACTTC
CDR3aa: CASSQREGQPYEQYF

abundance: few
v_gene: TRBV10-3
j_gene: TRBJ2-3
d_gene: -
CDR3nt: TGTGCCATCAGTGATGGGCACACCGCGGCAGATACGCAGTATTTT
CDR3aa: CAISDGHTAADTQYF

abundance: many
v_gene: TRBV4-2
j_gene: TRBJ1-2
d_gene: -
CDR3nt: TGTGCCAGCAGCCAAGAAGTAGGGTCCGGCTATGGCTACACCTTC
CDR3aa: CASSQEVGSGYGYTF

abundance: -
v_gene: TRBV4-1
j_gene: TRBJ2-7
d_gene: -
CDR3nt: TGCGCCAGCAGCCAAGTGTCGGGGGCGGAAATCTCCTACGAGCAGTACTTC
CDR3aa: CASSQVSGAEISYEQYF

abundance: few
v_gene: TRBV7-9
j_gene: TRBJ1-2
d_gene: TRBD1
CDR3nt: TGTGCCAGCAGCCCAGGGGGACAGGCTGCCGCGGACTATGGCTACACCTTC
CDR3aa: CASSPGGQAAADYGYTF

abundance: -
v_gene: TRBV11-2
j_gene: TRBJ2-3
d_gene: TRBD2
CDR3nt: TGTGCCAGCAGCTTAGGGGAAGGCTCGGGACTAAAAGGGGCAGATACGCAGTATTTT
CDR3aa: CASSLGEGSGLKGADTQYF

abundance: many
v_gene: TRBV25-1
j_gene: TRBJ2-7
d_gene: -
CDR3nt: TGTGCCAGCAGTGAAGCCGGTAACTACTACGAGCAGTACTTC
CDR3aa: CASSEAGNYYEQYF

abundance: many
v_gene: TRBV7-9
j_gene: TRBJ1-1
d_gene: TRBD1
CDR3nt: TGTGCCAGCAGCTCCCGCTCGACAGGGGTCACTGAAGCTTTCTTT
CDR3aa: CASSSRSTGVTEAFF

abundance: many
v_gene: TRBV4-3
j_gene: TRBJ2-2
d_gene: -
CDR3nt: TGCGCCAGCAGGAGAGATAACACCGGGGAGCTGTTTTTT
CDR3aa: CASRRDNTGELFF

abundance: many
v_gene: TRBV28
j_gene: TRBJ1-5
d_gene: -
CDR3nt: TGTGCCAGCCTCGGTCCGGGGGACGGCAATCAGCCCCAGCATTTT
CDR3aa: CASLGPGDGNQPQHF

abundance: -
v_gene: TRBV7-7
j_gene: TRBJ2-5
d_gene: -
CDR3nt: TGTGCTAGCAGCCGCACGGGGGCCCAAGAGACCCAGTACTTC
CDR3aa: CASSRTGAQETQYF

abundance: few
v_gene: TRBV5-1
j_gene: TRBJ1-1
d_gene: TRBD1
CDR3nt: TGCGCCAGCAGCTTGGCACCGGGACAGTGGAACACTGAAGCTTTCTTT
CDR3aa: CASSLAPGQWNTEAFF

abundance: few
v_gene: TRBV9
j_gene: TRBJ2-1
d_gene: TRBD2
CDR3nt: TGTGCCAGCAGCGTAGTTGGGTCGGGGGGGTATGAGCAGTTCTTC
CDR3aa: CASSVVGSGGYEQFF

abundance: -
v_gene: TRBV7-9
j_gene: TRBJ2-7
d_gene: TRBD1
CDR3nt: TGTGCCAGCAGCTTAGATTGGGGACAGGGCTACGAGCAGTACTTC
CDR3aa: CASSLDWGQGYEQYF

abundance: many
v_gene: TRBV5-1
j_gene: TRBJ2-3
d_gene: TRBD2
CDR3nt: TGCGCCAGCAGCTCTAGACTAGCGGGGGGGAGACGGCACGCAGATACGCAGTATTTT
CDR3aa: CASSSRLAGGRRHADTQYF

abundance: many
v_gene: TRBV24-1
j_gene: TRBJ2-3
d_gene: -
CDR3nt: TGTGCCACCAGTGACTCTTCGTCGCAGTATTTT
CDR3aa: CATSDSSSQYF

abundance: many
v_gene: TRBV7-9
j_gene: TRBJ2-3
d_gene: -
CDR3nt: TGTGCCAGCAGCGCGGTGGGGGGGGCTAGCACAGATACGCAGTATTTT
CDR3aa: CASSAVGGASTDTQYF

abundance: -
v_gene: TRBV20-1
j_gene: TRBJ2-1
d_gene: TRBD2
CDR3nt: TGCAGTGCTAGGCCCGGACTAGCGGAAAGCTCCTACAATGAGCAGTTCTTC
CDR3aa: CSARPGLAESSYNEQFF

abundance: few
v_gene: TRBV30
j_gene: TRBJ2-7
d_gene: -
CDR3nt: TGTGCCTGGGAGGTGGGGGTCCCCATTCGGGAGCAGTACTTC
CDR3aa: CAWEVGVPIREQYF

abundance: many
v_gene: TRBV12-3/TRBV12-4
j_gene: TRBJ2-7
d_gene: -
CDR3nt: TGTGCCAGCAGTTACAGCAGGGTGAGCTCCTACGAGCAGTACTTC
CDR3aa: CASSYSRVSSYEQYF

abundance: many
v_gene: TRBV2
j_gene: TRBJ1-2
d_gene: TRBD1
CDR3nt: TGTGCCAGCAGTGAAGGAGACAGGGGATCCTACTATGGCTACACCTTC
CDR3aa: CASSEGDRGSYYGYTF

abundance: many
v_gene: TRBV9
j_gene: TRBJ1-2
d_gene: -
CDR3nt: TGTGCCAGCAGCGGAGGGGTTCGGGATGGCTACACCTTC
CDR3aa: CASSGGVRDGYTF

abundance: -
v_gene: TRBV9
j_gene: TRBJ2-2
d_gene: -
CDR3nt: TGTGCCAGCAGCGTAGTCAAGGTTAACACCGGGGAGCTGTTTTTT
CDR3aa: CASSVVKVNTGELFF

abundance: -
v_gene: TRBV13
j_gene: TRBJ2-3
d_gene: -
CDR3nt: TGTGCCAGCAGCCACACGGACTCTGCAGATACGCAGTATTTT
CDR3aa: CASSHTDSADTQYF

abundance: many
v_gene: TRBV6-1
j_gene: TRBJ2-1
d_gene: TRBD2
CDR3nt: TGTGCCAGCAGTCCGAGTCTCCTAGCGGACTCCTACAATGAGCAGTTCTTC
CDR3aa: CASSPSLLADSYNEQFF

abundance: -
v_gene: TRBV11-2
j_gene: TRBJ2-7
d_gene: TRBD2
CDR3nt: TGTGCCAGCAGCCGGGAGGGCGGGAGAATCTGGGAGCAGTACTTC
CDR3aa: CASSREGGRIWEQYF

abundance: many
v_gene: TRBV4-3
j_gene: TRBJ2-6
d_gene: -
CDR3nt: TGCGCCAGCAGCGAGGGGCTAGCGAGATCTGGGGCCAACGTCCTGACTTTC
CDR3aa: CASSEGLARSGANVLTF

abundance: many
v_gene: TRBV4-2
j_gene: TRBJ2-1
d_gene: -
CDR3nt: TGTGCCAGCAGGTCCTTCTTGAGCTCCTACAATGAGCAGTTCTTC
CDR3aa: CASRSFLSSYNEQFF

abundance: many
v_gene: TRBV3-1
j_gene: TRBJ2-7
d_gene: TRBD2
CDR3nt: TGCGCCAGCAGCCAAGAGCGGGGCGGGCCCTACGAGCAGTACTTC
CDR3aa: CASSQERGGPYEQYF

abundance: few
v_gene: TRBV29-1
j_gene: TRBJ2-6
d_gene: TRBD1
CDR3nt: TGCAGCGTCAGGACAGGGGGCTCCCCTGGGGCCAACGTCCTGACTTTC
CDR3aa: CSVRTGGSPGANVLTF

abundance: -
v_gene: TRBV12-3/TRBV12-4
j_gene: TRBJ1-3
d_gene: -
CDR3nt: TGTGCCAGCAGTTTATTTGGAAACACCATATATTTT
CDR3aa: CASSLFGNTIYF

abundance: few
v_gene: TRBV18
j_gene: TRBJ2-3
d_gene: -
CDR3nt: TGTGCCAGCTCACCACCGATAAGCACAGATACGCAGTATTTT
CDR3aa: CASSPPISTDTQYF

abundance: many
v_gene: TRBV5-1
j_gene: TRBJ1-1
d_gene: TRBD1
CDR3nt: TGCGCCAGCAGCTTGGGTCACAGGGGGCGCCCTGAAGCTTTCTTT
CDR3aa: CASSLGHRGRPEAFF

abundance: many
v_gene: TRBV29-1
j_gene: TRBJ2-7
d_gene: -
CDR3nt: TGCAGCGTTGAAGACGGGTCCGGACTATCCTACGAGCAGTACTTC
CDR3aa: CSVEDGSGLSYEQYF

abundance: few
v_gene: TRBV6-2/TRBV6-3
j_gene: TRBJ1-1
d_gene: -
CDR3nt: TGTGCCACCACCCCTTCGCTGGGGCTTGAGGCTTTCTTT
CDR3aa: CATTPSLGLEAFF

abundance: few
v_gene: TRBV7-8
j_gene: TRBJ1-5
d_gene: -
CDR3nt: TGTGCCAGCAGCTTCGGGCGGAGTTTTAGCAATCAGCCCCAGCATTTT
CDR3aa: CASSFGRSFSNQPQHF

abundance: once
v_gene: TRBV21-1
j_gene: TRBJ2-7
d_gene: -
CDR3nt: TGTGCCAGCAGCAAACGTGACAGGGGGGGTCCTCCTTACGAGCAGCACTTC
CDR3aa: CASSKRDRGGPPYEQHF

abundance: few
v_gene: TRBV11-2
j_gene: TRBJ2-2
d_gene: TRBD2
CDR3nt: TGTGCCAGCAGCTTAGGGACTAGCTCCACCGGGGAGCTGTTTTTT
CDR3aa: CASSLGTSSTGELFF

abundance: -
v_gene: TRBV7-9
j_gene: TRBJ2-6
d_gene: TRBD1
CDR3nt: TGTGCCAGCAGCTTAGCGACAGGGGCCGGGGCCAACGTCCTGACTTTC
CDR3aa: CASSLATGAGANVLTF